The source of this T cell receptor (beta chain) is a study of a mutant IDH1 vaccine in newly diagnosed glioma. Overall study context: The start of vaccination came 4-6 weeks after radiotherapy alone, or with temozolomide cycles.

The CDR3 length is 14 residues. With 0 bases clipped from V and 3 bases from J, the junction kept 4 bases outside the gene matches. Looked up from germline, CDR1 is GTSNPN and CDR2 is SVGIG (reference sequence). The table came from immunoSEQ multiplex PCR; TCRdb's copy has only in-frame clones and leaves some out. Among tens of thousands of clones listed, around 90% were seen once. In regard to this clone: Antigen: not known.

Time point of the sample: week 35, safety follow-up. All doses held 300 ug of mutant IDH1 20-mer peptide, with topical imiquimod. The chain combines TRBV30 with TRBJ1-1; 7 nucleotides match TRBD1. The input for sequencing was PBMCs, taken from a glioma patient whose treatment included an IDH1 peptide vaccine. This clonotype was sampled from a man aged 25-45 years with glioma. The CDR3 sequence is CAWSVGRGDTEAFF. CDR3 DNA sequence: TGTGCCTGGAGTGTGGGCAGGGGGGACACTGAAGCTTTCTTT.